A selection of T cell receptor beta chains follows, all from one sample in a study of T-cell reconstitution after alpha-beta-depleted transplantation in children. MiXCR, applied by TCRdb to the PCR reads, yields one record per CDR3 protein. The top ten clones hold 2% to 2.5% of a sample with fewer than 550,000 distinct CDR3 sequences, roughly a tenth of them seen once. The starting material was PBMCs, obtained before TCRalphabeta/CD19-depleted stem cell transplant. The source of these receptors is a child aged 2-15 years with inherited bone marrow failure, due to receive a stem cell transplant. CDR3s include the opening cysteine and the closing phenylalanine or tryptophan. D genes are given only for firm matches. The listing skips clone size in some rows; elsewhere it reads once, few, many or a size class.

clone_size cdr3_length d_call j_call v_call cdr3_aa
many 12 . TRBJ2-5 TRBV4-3 CASSARDGRFFF
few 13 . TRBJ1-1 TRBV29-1 CSVASGMNTEAFF
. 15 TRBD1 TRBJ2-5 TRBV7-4 CASSLIQGAGETQYF
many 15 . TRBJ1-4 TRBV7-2 CASSLAGGFGEKLFF
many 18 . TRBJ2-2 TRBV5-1 CASSLDATDSYKAGELFF
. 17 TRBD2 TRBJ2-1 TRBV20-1 CSASLAGGPFRYNEQFF
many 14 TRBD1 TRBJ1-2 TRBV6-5 CASTQRGQVYGYTF
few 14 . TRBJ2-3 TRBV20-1 CSASTQGGPDTQYF
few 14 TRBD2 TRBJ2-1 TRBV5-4 CASSLEREVNEQFF
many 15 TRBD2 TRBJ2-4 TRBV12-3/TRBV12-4 CASSVPGLARNIQYF
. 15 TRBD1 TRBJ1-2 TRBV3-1 CASSTATGGDYGYTF
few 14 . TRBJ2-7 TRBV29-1 CSVVGGERAYEQYF
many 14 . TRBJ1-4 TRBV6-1 CASSEWGVVEKLFF
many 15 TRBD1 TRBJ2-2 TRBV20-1 CSARPGQGSPGELFF
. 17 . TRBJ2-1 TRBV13 CASSLTPSAAGYNEQFF
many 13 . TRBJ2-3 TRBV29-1 CSVFSESTDTQYF
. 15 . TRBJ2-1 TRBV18 CASSPQGNSYNEQFF
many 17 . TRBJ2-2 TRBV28 CASSLRVGRDPTGELFF
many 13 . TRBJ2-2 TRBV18 CASSPWSAGELFF
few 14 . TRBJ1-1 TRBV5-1 CASSLVPKNTEAFF
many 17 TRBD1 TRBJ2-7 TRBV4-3 CASSVAYGTGTDYEQYF
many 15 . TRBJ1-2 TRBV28 CASSPWGRSDYGYTF
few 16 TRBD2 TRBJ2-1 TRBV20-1 CSARGPPGGSYNEQFF
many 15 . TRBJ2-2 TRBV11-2 CASSLVGGRTGELFF
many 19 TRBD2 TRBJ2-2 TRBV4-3 CASSQALAGEPPLAGELFF
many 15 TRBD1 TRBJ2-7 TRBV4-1 CASSPSTGETYEQYF
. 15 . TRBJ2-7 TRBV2 CASSVTPDRSYEQYF
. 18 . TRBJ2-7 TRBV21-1 CASSKRRKGIDPRYEQYF
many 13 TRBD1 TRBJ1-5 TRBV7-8 CASSITGGQPQHF
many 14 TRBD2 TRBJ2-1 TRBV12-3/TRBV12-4 CASRASGRYNEQFF
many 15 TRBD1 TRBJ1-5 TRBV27 CASSLTGGRSQPQHF
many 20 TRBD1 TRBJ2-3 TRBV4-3 CASSPSHNFDRGALTDTQYF
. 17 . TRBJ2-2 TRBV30 CAWRGASGPPDTGELFF
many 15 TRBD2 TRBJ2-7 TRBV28 CASSFSGRASYEQYF
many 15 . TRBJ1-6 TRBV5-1 CASSSGAGVGSPLHF
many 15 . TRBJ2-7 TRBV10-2 CASRKTGGPSYEQYF
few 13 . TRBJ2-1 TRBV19 CASSIVAGNEQFF